The sequence of this TCR beta chain was determined in a study of siplizumab effects on memory and regulatory T cells. Germline loops: CDR1 MDHEN, CDR2 SYDVKM. The junction had 6 bases not matched to a gene; V was cut back by 7 bases and J by 3 bases. The CDR3 sequence is 13 residues long. This clone was seen a handful of times. Its antigen is currently unknown. The study assayed around 92,000 TCR templates per sample. Assay: immunoSEQ multiplex PCR; the TCRdb copy retains only in-frame clones and omits some. The sample lists 9,500 or so clones, approximately 40% occurring once. Cells from the mixed lymphocyte reaction were cocultured for 5 to 6 days at 37°C.

The chain carries TRBV28 and TRBJ2-7; 7 bases are shared with TRBD2. This sequence was found in a human donor in good health; the cells came from an allogeneic mixed lymphocyte reaction. Sequencing was done on a sample of CFSE-low (dividing) CD8+ T cells sorted from an allogeneic mixed lymphocyte reaction. The CDR3 is CASTLGGNYEQYF. The CDR3, as DNA: TGTGCCAGCACCCTGGGGGGGAACTACGAGCAGTACTTC.